The next 22 T cell receptor beta chains were all read from a single sample in a study of CD8 T cells in Susac syndrome. Reverse transcription of about 0.45 to 1 ug RNA used random hexamers. TCRdb used MiXCR to reprocess the immunoSEQ multiplex PCR reads, holding one entry per CDR3 protein. The sample carries 100,000 to 150,000 distinct CDR3 sequences, just over 90% recorded once. Material for sequencing was CD8+ T cells from PBMCs. The source of these receptors is a human donor with multiple sclerosis.

This chain's CDR3 is CASSPTAGQLQETQYF. In DNA, the CDR3 is TGTGCCAGCAGCCCGACCGCGGGACAGCTACAAGAGACCCAGTACTTC. This chain links TRBV7-9 with TRBJ2-5; D might be TRBD1 (7 bases). This CDR3 is 16 amino acids long. V was pared by 5 bases and J by 2 bases, with 18 bases between. Per the germline V gene, CDR1 is SEHNR and CDR2 is FQNEAQ (reference sequence). Using reference TRBV7-9 and TRBJ2-5 for the parts outside the CDR3, the full variable domain is DTGVSQNPRHKITKRGQNVTFRCDPISEHNRLYWYRQTLGQGPEFLTYFQNEAQLEKSRLLSDRFSAERPKGSFSTLEIQRTEQGDSAMYLCASSPTAGQLQETQYFGPGTRLLVL.

The gene calls are TRBV7-9 and TRBJ2-1; possible D gene TRBD2, 5 bases. V was trimmed by 5 bases and J by 8 bases, leaving 10 bases between them. There are 12 residues in the CDR3. Per the germline V gene, CDR1 is SEHNR and CDR2 is FQNEAQ (reference sequence). The CDR3: CASSPPGYEQFF. For the CDR3, the DNA is TGTGCCAGCAGCCCCCCGGGGTATGAGCAGTTCTTC. Combining the CDR3 with reference TRBV7-9 and TRBJ2-1 gives the whole variable domain DTGVSQNPRHKITKRGQNVTFRCDPISEHNRLYWYRQTLGQGPEFLTYFQNEAQLEKSRLLSDRFSAERPKGSFSTLEIQRTEQGDSAMYLCASSPPGYEQFFGPGTRLTVL.

The rearrangement uses TRBV27 and TRBJ1-1, with D uncertain. Germline lookup yields CDR1 MNHEY and CDR2 SMNVEV (reference sequence). Trimming stripped 6 bases from V and 0 bases from J, with 5 bases between. This CDR3 region has 12 residues. The CDR3 nucleotides are TGTGCCAGCAGACACATGAACACTGAAGCTTTCTTT. Translating it yields CASRHMNTEAFF.

The chain employs TRBV25-1 and TRBJ1-6; 7 bases agree with TRBD1. After removal of 6 bases from V and 6 bases from J, the junction contained 5 bases not matched to a gene. Looked up from germline, CDR1 is MGHDK and CDR2 is SYGVNS. The CDR3 covers 14 residues. The CDR3: CASSAGTVNSPLHF. The CDR3 DNA reads TGTGCCAGCAGCGCCGGGACAGTTAATTCACCCCTCCACTTT.

V gene TRBV20-1 combines with J gene TRBJ2-6; D gene ambiguous. Trimming took off 8 bases at V and 0 bases at J, with 17 bases between the two ends. The germline V gene has CDR1 DFQATT and CDR2 SNEGSKA (reference sequence). The CDR3 contains 16 residues. The CDR3 sequence is CSSIYSDRSGANVLTF. As DNA, the CDR3 is TGCAGTAGTATTTACAGCGATCGCTCTGGGGCCAACGTCCTGACTTTC.

V and J are TRBV11-2 and TRBJ2-1; D tentatively fits TRBD1 or TRBD2 (7 bases each). CDR3 length: 13 amino acids. Germline values: CDR1 SGHAT, CDR2 FQNNGV. The germline V and J ends were trimmed by 5 bases and 9 bases, with 14 bases remaining between them. CDR3 sequence (DNA): TGTGCCAGCAGCCCAGGGGGGGCGACTGAGCAGTTCTTC. Translating it yields CASSPGGATEQFF.

The rearrangement joins TRBV9 to TRBJ1-3; no definite D call. CDR1 is SGDLS and CDR2 is YYNGEE in the germline V gene. The V end was cut by 4 bases, the J end by 0 bases, with 14 bases between. There are 16 residues in the CDR3. The CDR3 is CASSIKPLSSGNTIYF. CDR3 bases: TGTGCCAGCAGCATAAAACCTTTGAGCTCTGGAAACACCATATATTTT.

The chain couples TRBV24-1 to TRBJ2-1; 8 bases line up with TRBD2. Trimming cost V 4 bases and J 9 bases; bases outside gene matches: 10. CDR1 and CDR2 from the germline V gene are KGHDR and SFDVKD. The CDR3 spans 15 residues. CDR3 bases: TGTGCCACCAGTGACTTTGGGACTAGGTACGGTGAGCAGTTCTTC. Translating gives CATSDFGTRYGEQFF.

The chain has TRBV5-1 and TRBJ2-5; D remains unclear. Germline lookup yields CDR1 SGHRS and CDR2 YFSETQ. Trimming took 0 bases from V and 2 from J, leaving 8 bases between them. The CDR3 has 14 amino acids. The CDR3 nucleotides are TGCGCCAGCAGCTTGGTTCATTCACAAGAGACCCAGTACTTC. It specifies CASSLVHSQETQYF.

The V and J genes are TRBV18 and TRBJ2-3; D uncertain. V was cut by 3 bases and J by 1 base, with 17 bases left in between. The CDR3 sequence is 17 residues long. The germline V gene has CDR1 KGHSH and CDR2 LQKENI. CDR3 amino acids: CASSPGPHRSRTDTQYF. CDR3 bases: TGTGCCAGCTCACCTGGGCCCCATCGTTCGCGCACAGATACGCAGTATTTT.

J is TRBJ1-4 and V is TRBV28; D is unclear. The CDR3 is made up of 11 amino acids. V shed 3 bases and J shed 8 bases, with 4 bases lying between them. Germline V gives CDR1 MDHEN, CDR2 SYDVKM. DNA for the CDR3: TGTGCCAGCAGTTTCGGGGAAAAACTGTTTTTT. This codes for CASSFGEKLFF.

The J gene is TRBJ1-2, the V gene TRBV20-1, with TRBD1 matching 8 bases. The ends lost 3 bases at V and 2 bases at J; junction bases unmatched: 5. This CDR3 is 14 amino acids long. CDR1 and CDR2 (germline): DFQATT, SNEGSKA (reference sequence). CDR3 coding DNA: TGCAGTGCTAGGGGGGGGACAGGAAACTATGGCTACACCTTC. Encoded protein: CSARGGTGNYGYTF.

The rearrangement joins TRBV23-1 to TRBJ1-5, with 8 bases fitting TRBD1. TRBV23-1 is an open reading frame, and its role is uncertain. This CDR3 contains 17 residues. V was clipped by 4 bases and J by 5 bases; unmatched bases: 13. The CDR3 loop reads CASSREQDRVGDQPQHF. Written as DNA, the CDR3 is TGCGCCAGCAGTCGGGAACAGGACAGGGTTGGTGATCAGCCCCAGCATTTT.

The chain couples TRBV5-1 to TRBJ1-1; 8 bases line up with TRBD1. With V trimmed by 4 bases and J by 7 bases, 9 bases remained unmatched. Germline CDR1 reads SGHRS; CDR2 reads YFSETQ. This CDR3 has 14 residues. The CDR3 here is CASSVTDRENEAFF. Written as DNA, the CDR3 is TGCGCCAGCAGCGTAACGGACAGGGAAAATGAAGCTTTCTTT.

The V call is TRBV28, the J call TRBJ2-7; D is uncertain. CDR1 and CDR2 from the germline V gene are MDHEN and SYDVKM. V was clipped by 6 bases and J by 3 bases, with 9 bases between them. The CDR3 is made up of 12 amino acids. The CDR3, as DNA: TGTGCCAGCAGCTACCACGTCTACGAGCAGTACTTC. Encoded protein: CASSYHVYEQYF.

The sample holds one count of this clonotype. The junction departs from germline at one end; a sequencing error may be responsible. The chain employs TRBV13 and TRBJ1-1; D is unclear. Germline V gene lookup returns CDR1 PRHDT and CDR2 FYEKMQ (reference sequence). CDR3 size: 14 residues. The CDR3 region has the DNA TGTGCCAGCAGCTTAGACGGCACCAACACTGAAGCTTCCTTT. It yields the protein CASSLDGTNTEASF.

The V gene is TRBV10-3, the J gene TRBJ2-5; 8 bases line up with TRBD1. The CDR3 consists of 14 residues. In germline, CDR1 is ENHRY, CDR2 SYGVKD. Trimming removed 6 bases from V and 3 bases from J; junction bases left unmatched: 6. CDR3 nucleotide sequence: TGTGCCATCAGCGAACTGGACAGGGAAGAGACCCAGTACTTC. This codes for CAISELDREETQYF.

The rearrangement links TRBV11-2 to TRBJ2-7; possibly TRBD2 for D (6 bases). CDR1 SGHAT and CDR2 FQNNGV come from the germline V gene. V was cut by 3 bases and J by 7 bases, with 10 bases left in between. The CDR3 has 12 residues. This CDR3 reads CASSFGGGEQYV. CDR3 DNA sequence: TGTGCCAGCAGCTTCGGGGGTGGTGAGCAGTACGTC.

This chain links TRBV6-2 or TRBV6-3 with TRBJ2-2; no clear D. Germline CDR1 MNHEY, CDR2 SVGEGT. CDR3 size: 15 residues. V was pared by 0 bases and J by 6 bases, with 11 bases between. The CDR3 loop is CASSYSIAGAGELFF. As DNA, the CDR3 is TGTGCCAGCAGTTACTCGATAGCTGGGGCCGGGGAGCTGTTTTTT.

V and J are TRBV6-5 and TRBJ2-7, with no clear D. The germline V and J ends were trimmed by 2 bases and 2 bases, with 7 bases remaining between them. Looked up from germline, CDR1 is MNHEY and CDR2 is SVGAGI. This CDR3 contains 13 residues. CDR3 sequence: CASSYEETYEQYF. The CDR3 nucleotides are TGTGCCAGCAGTTACGAGGAGACCTACGAGCAGTACTTC.

The chain recombines TRBV5-1 with TRBJ2-7; TRBD1 might be the D (6 bases). The CDR3 has 13 amino acids. CDR1 and CDR2 from the germline V gene are SGHRS and YFSETQ. V gave up 4 bases and J gave up 1 base, with 9 bases separating them. CDR3 nucleotide sequence: TGCGCCAGCAGCGTGGACAGATCCTACGAGCAGTACGTC. Translation: CASSVDRSYEQYV.

The chain couples TRBV5-1 to TRBJ2-1, with 15 nucleotides matching TRBD2. The CDR3 has 21 residues. CDR1 is SGHRS and CDR2 is YFSETQ in the germline V gene. The V segment lost 3 bases and the J segment 8 bases; nucleotides outside the gene matches: 21. CDR3 in amino acids: CASSWDTSRGLAGGYLDEQFF. CDR3 nucleotides: TGCGCCAGCAGCTGGGACACCTCCCGGGGACTAGCGGGAGGTTATTTGGATGAGCAGTTCTTC.